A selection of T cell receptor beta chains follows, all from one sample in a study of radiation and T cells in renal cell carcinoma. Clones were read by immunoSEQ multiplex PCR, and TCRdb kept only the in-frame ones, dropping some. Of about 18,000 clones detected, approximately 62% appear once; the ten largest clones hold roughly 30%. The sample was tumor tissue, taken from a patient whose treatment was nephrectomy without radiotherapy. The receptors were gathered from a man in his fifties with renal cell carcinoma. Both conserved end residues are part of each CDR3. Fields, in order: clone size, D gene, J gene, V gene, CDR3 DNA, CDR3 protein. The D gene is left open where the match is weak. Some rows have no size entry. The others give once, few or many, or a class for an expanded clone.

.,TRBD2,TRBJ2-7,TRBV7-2,TGTGCCAGCAGCCTGGGGACTAGCGGGAGGGGATTTGACGAGCAGTACTTC,CASSLGTSGRGFDEQYF
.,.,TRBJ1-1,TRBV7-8,TGTGCCAGCAGCTTCCCTCGGCAGGGCGCTGAAGCTTTCTTT,CASSFPRQGAEAFF
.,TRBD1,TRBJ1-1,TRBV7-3,TGTGCCAGCAGCTTAAGATCCGGACAGGGGGCCGAAGCTTTCTTT,CASSLRSGQGAEAFF
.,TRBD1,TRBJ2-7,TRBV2,TGTGCCAGCACCACGGACAGGGGCCGCTCCTACGAGCAGTACTTC,CASTTDRGRSYEQYF
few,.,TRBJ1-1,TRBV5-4,TGTGCCAGCAGCTTGGACGCGGGAGAAGCTTTCTTT,CASSLDAGEAFF
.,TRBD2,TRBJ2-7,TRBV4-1,TGCGCCAGCAGCCAAGTCCGGGAGGGCCGGTACGAGCAGTACTTC,CASSQVREGRYEQYF
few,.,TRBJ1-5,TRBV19,TGTGCCAGTAGGCGACAGAGAATGGGCAATCAGCCCCAGCATTTT,CASRRQRMGNQPQHF
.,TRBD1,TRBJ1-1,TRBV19,TGTGCCAGTAGTATGGGACAGGTCATGTCCAGGGCTTTCTTT,CASSMGQVMSRAFF
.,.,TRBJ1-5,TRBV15,TGTGCCACCAGCAGAGAGTTGGCAGGAAATCAGCCCCAGCATTTT,CATSRELAGNQPQHF
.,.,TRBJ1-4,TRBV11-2,TGTGCCAGCAGCTTAGTCGGTCCCCTAACAGGGACTAATGAAAAACTGTTTTTT,CASSLVGPLTGTNEKLFF
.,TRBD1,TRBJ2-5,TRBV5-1,TGCGCCAGCAGCTTGGCCGGGACAGGGGAAGAGACCCAGTACTTC,CASSLAGTGEETQYF
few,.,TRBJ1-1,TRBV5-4,TGTGCCAGCAGCTTGTCAGTAGACGGAAATGAAGCTTTCTTT,CASSLSVDGNEAFF
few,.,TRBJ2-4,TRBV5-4,TGTGCCAGCAGCCAAAGTGGGAGAGCCAAAAACATTCAGTACTTC,CASSQSGRAKNIQYF
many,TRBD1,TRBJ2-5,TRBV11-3,TGTGCCAGCAGCTCCACAGGACAGGGTCTCCCGATGGACCAAGAGACCCAGTACTTC,CASSSTGQGLPMDQETQYF
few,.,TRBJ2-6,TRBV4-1,TGCGCCAGCAGCTCCCGGCCGGCGGGGGCCAACGTCCTGACTTTC,CASSSRPAGANVLTF
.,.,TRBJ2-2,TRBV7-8,TGTGCCAGCAGCCCACGGCACGGAGGGGACACCGGGGAGCTGTTTTTT,CASSPRHGGDTGELFF
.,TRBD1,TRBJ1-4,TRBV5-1,TGCGCCAGCAGGCCGGGACAGGGGAACGAAAAACTGTTTTTT,CASRPGQGNEKLFF
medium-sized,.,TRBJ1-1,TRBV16,TGTGCCAGCAGCCAATACACCACGAACACTGAAGCTTTCTTT,CASSQYTTNTEAFF
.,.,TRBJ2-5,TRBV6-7,TGTGCCAGCACCCCGACTGACAAAGAGACCCAGTACTTC,CASTPTDKETQYF
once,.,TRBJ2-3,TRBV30,TGTGCCTCCCTACGGGCAGATACGCAGTATTTT,CASLRADTQYF
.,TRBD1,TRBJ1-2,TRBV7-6,TGTGCCAGCAGCCCGGGGACAGGGTGGGACTATGGCTACACCTTC,CASSPGTGWDYGYTF
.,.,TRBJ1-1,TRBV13,TGTGCCAGCAGCTTAGTTGACACTGAAGCTTTCTTT,CASSLVDTEAFF
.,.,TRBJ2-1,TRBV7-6,TGTGCCAGCACCCTTTCAGGGCCAAGCTCCTACAATGAGCAGTTCTTC,CASTLSGPSSYNEQFF
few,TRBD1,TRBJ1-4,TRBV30,TGTGCCTGGAGGCAGGGGGCTACTAATGAAAAACTGTTTTTT,CAWRQGATNEKLFF
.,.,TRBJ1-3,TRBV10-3,TGTGCCATCAGGCTCGCCGGCTCTGGAAACACCATATATTTT,CAIRLAGSGNTIYF
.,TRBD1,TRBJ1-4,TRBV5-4,TGTGCCAGCAGCTTGGACAGGGGAGATGAAAAACTGTTTTTT,CASSLDRGDEKLFF
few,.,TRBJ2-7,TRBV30,TGTGCCTGGAGCAGGGACTGGGATCTCTCCTACGAGCAGTACTTC,CAWSRDWDLSYEQYF
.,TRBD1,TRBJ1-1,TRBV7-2,TGTGCCAGCAGGCCCGACAGGGGAAGTTTCTTTGAAGCTTTCTTT,CASRPDRGSFFEAFF
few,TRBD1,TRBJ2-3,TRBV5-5,TGTGCCAGCAGCTTAGGACAGGGTGGTTTAGATACGCAGTATTTT,CASSLGQGGLDTQYF
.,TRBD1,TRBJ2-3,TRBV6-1,TGTGCCAGCAGTGTGGACAGGGGCACAGATACGCAGTATTTT,CASSVDRGTDTQYF
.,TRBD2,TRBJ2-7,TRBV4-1,TGCGCCAGCAGCCAAGTTGGGACTAGCGGGAGGAGCTCCTACGAGCAGTACTTC,CASSQVGTSGRSSYEQYF
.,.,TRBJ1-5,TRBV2,TGTGCCAGCACTATGTTACAGGGCCGTCAGCCCCAGCATTTT,CASTMLQGRQPQHF
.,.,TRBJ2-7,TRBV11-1,TGTGCCAGCAGCCTGATACCTAGAGACGAGCAGTACTTC,CASSLIPRDEQYF
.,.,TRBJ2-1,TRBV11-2,TGTGCCAGCAGCTCGGGACCGTGGAAGTTCTTC,CASSSGPWKFF
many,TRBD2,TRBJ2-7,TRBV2,TGTGCCAGCAGAGCCGGGACTAGCGGGGGGGCCATCATCGAGCAGTACTTC,CASRAGTSGGAIIEQYF
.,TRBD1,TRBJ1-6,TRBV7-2,TGTGCCAGCAGCTTAGCTTCACGACAGGGTTATTCACCCCTCCACTTT,CASSLASRQGYSPLHF
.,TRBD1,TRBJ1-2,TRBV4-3,TGCGCCAGCAGCCCGGACAGGGTAGTATGGGGCTACACCTTC,CASSPDRVVWGYTF
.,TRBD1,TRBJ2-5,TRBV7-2,TGTGCCAGCAGCTTAGCGAAAAGGGACTACTACAGGGGGCGGGAGACCCAGTACTTC,CASSLAKRDYYRGRETQYF
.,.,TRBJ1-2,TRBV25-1,TGTGCCAGCAGTGAGGGCGGCAACTATGGCTACACCTTC,CASSEGGNYGYTF
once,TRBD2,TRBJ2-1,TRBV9,TGTGCCAGCAGCCCGCTCGGGACTAGCGGGACAAGTGAGCAGTTCTTC,CASSPLGTSGTSEQFF
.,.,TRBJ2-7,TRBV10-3,TGTGCCAGCAGCCCCTCCGGGACGGTCTCCTACGAGCAGTACTTC,CASSPSGTVSYEQYF
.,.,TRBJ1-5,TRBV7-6,TGTGCCAGCACAGGGGGCAATCAGCCCCAGCATTTT,CASTGGNQPQHF
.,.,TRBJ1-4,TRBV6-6,TGTGCCAGCGGACGTACGAATGAAAAACTGTTTTTT,CASGRTNEKLFF
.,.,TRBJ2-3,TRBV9,TGTGCCAGCAGCGTTACATTGGGGAGCACAGATACGCAGTATTTT,CASSVTLGSTDTQYF
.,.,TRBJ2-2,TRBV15,TGTGCCACCTCGCAGATCTTTACCAACACCGGGGAGCTGTTTTTT,CATSQIFTNTGELFF
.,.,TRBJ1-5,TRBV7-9,TGTGCCAGCAGCTTAGGTTATAGCAATCAGCCCCAGCATTTT,CASSLGYSNQPQHF
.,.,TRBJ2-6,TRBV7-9,TGTGCCAGCAGCTCCCCGGCTGGGGCCAACGTCCTGACTTTC,CASSSPAGANVLTF
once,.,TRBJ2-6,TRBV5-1,TGCGCCAGCAGGAGGTCGGGGATAAACTCTGGGGCCAACGTCCTGACTTTC,CASRRSGINSGANVLTF
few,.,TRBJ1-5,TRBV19,TGTGCCAGTAACACGGCCAGGGGCAATCAGCCCCAGCATTTT,CASNTARGNQPQHF
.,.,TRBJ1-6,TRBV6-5,TGTGCCAGCGGGGTGGCGGCTCGTTCACCCCTCCACTTT,CASGVAARSPLHF
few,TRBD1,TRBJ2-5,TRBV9,TGTGCCAGCAGCGTGGGACAGCAAGAGACCCAGTACTTC,CASSVGQQETQYF